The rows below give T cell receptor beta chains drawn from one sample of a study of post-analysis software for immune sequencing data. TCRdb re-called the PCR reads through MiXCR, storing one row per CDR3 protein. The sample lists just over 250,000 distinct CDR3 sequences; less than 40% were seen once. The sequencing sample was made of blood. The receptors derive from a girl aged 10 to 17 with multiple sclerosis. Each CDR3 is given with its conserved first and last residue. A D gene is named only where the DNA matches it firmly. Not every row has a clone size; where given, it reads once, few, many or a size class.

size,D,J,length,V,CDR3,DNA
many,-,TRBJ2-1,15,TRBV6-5,CASSLTPSSYNEQFF,TGTGCCAGCAGCCTTACCCCAAGCTCCTACAATGAGCAGTTCTTC
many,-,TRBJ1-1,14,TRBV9,CASTRTRDGTEAFF,TGTGCCAGCACCCGGACCCGGGATGGCACTGAAGCTTTCTTT
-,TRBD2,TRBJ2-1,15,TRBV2,CASRGLAGERNEQFF,TGTGCCAGCAGGGGACTAGCGGGGGAGCGAAATGAGCAGTTCTTC
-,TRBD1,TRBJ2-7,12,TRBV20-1,CSAPGTAYEQYF,TGCAGTGCCCCCGGGACAGCCTACGAGCAGTACTTC
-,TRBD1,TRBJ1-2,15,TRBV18,CASSPFGDSYYGYTF,TGTGCCAGCTCACCATTTGGGGACAGCTATTATGGCTACACCTTC
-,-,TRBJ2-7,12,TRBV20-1,CSAAPDPYEQYF,TGCAGTGCTGCGCCGGACCCCTACGAGCAGTACTTC
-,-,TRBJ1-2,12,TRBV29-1,CSAEGRSYGYTF,TGCAGCGCTGAGGGCCGAAGCTATGGCTACACCTTC
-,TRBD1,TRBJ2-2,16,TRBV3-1,CASSPMRTGGIGELFF,TGTGCCAGCAGCCCTATGAGGACAGGGGGCATCGGGGAGCTGTTTTTT
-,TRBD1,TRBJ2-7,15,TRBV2,CASSSDRGSSYEQYF,TGTGCCAGCAGTTCCGACAGGGGGAGCTCCTACGAGCAGTACTTC
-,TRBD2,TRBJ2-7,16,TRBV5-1,CASSLELAGGPGEQYF,TGCGCCAGCAGCTTGGAACTAGCGGGAGGTCCCGGTGAGCAGTACTTC
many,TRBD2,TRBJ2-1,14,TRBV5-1,CATKVGRAENEQFF,TGCGCCACCAAAGTCGGGAGGGCCGAAAATGAGCAGTTCTTC
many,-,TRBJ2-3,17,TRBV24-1,CATSDTTDIPSTDTQYF,TGTGCCACCAGTGACACGACCGATATACCCAGCACAGATACGCAGTATTTT
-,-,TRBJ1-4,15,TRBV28,CASSPRDGGLEKLFF,TGTGCCAGCAGTCCTCGAGATGGGGGGCTCGAAAAACTGTTTTTT
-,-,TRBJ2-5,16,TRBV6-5,CASSYGVRASQETQYF,TGTGCCAGCAGTTACGGAGTACGGGCATCACAAGAGACCCAGTACTTC
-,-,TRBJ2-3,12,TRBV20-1,CSAAQGLDTQYF,TGCAGTGCTGCCCAAGGGCTGGATACGCAGTATTTT
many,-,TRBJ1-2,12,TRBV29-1,CSVGGWGNGYTF,TGCAGCGTTGGGGGGTGGGGAAATGGCTACACCTTC
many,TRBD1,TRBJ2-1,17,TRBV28,CASSPATGTGIYNEQFF,TGTGCCAGCAGTCCCGCAACCGGGACAGGGATATACAATGAGCAGTTCTTC
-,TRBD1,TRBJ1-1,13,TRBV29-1,CSVIRDRDFGAFF,TGCAGCGTGATCCGGGACAGGGACTTCGGCGCTTTCTTT
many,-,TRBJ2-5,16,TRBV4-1,CASSQDQGHPRETQYF,TGCGCCAGCAGCCAAGATCAGGGACACCCTCGGGAGACCCAGTACTTC
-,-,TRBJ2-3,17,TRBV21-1,CASSKAAGVSRTDTQYF,TGTGCCAGCAGCAAAGCAGCAGGGGTTTCGCGCACAGATACGCAGTATTTT
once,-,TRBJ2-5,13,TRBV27,CASSPGIINEQYF,TGTGCCAGCAGTCCGGGGATCATCAATGAGCAGTACTTC
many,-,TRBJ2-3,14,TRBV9,CASSVEPPPDTQYF,TGTGCCAGCAGCGTAGAGCCCCCCCCAGATACGCAGTATTTT
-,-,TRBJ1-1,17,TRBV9,CASSVAPAVARGTEAFF,TGTGCCAGCAGCGTAGCTCCGGCAGTTGCCCGAGGAACTGAAGCTTTCTTT
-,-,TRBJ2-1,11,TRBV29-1,CSVAPQDGEFF,TGCAGCGTTGCTCCACAGGACGGGGAGTTCTTC
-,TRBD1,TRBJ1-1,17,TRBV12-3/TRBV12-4,CASRTRDRGSLTTEAFF,TGTGCCAGCAGGACCCGGGACAGGGGGTCTCTTACCACTGAAGCTTTCTTT
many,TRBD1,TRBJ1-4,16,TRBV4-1,CASSLTEGRGGEKLFF,TGCGCCAGCAGCCTCACCGAAGGCAGGGGGGGTGAAAAACTGTTTTTT
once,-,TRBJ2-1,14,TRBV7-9,CASSLVRLGAEQFF,TGTGCCAGCAGCTTAGTTCGACTCGGCGCTGAGCAGTTCTTC
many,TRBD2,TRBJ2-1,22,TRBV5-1,CASSSDTGTSGGLRSSYNEQFF,TGCGCCAGCAGCTCTGACACCGGGACTAGCGGGGGGCTGAGGAGCTCCTACAATGAGCAGTTCTTC
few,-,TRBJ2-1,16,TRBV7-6,CASSLGSRATYNEQFF,TGTGCCAGCAGCTTAGGGTCCCGAGCTACCTACAATGAGCAGTTCTTC
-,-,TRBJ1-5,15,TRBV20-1,CSAREGFYSNQPQHF,TGCAGTGCTAGAGAGGGATTCTATAGCAATCAGCCCCAGCATTTT
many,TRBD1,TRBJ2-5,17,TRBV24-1,CATSASRQGRYQETQYF,TGTGCCACCAGTGCCTCGCGACAGGGACGGTACCAAGAGACCCAGTACTTC
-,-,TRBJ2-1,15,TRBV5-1,CASSQRAASYNEQFF,TGCGCCAGCAGCCAACGAGCGGCCTCCTACAATGAGCAGTTCTTC
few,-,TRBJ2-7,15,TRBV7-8,CASSPGGGFNYEQYF,TGTGCCAGCAGCCCAGGAGGGGGTTTCAACTACGAGCAGTACTTC
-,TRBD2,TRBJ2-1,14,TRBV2,CATNPGLANNEQFF,TGTGCCACCAACCCGGGACTAGCCAACAATGAGCAGTTCTTC
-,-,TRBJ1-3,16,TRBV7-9,CASSPADGLSGNTIYF,TGTGCCAGCAGCCCGGCCGACGGGCTCTCTGGAAACACCATATATTTT
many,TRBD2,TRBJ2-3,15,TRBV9,CASSRTSGRTDTQYF,TGTGCCAGCAGTCGGACTAGCGGGAGGACAGATACGCAGTATTTT
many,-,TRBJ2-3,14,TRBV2,CASSELQGTDTQYF,TGTGCCAGCAGTGAACTCCAGGGCACAGATACGCAGTATTTT
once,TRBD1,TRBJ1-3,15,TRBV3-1,CASSQAGTGRDTIYF,TGTGCCAGCAGCCAAGCCGGGACAGGGAGGGACACCATATATTTT
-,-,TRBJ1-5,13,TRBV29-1,CSVVGESNQPQHF,TGCAGCGTTGTGGGGGAGAGCAATCAGCCCCAGCATTTT
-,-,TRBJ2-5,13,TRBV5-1,CASSFRGEETQYF,TGCGCCAGCAGCTTCCGCGGGGAGGAGACCCAGTACTTC
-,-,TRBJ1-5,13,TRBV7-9,CASSSGMNQPQHF,TGTGCCAGCAGCTCCGGAATGAATCAGCCCCAGCATTTT
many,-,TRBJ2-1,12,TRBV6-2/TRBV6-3,CASSHGINEQFF,TGTGCCAGCAGTCACGGGATCAATGAGCAGTTCTTC
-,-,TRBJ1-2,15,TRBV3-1,CASSQVPGGNYGYTF,TGTGCCAGCAGCCAAGTCCCGGGAGGGAACTATGGCTACACCTTC
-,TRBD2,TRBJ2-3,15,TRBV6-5,CASSPSGGIGDTQYF,TGTGCCAGCAGTCCTAGCGGGGGGATAGGAGATACGCAGTATTTT
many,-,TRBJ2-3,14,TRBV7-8,CANEAVTSTDTQYF,TGTGCCAACGAAGCAGTAACCAGCACAGATACGCAGTATTTT
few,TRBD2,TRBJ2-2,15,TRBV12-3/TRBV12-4,CATVRGLLNTGELFF,TGTGCCACCGTGAGGGGACTACTAAACACCGGGGAGCTGTTTTTT
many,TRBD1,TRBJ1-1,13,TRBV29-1,CSAGQGVGTEAFF,TGCAGCGCCGGACAGGGGGTCGGCACTGAAGCTTTCTTT
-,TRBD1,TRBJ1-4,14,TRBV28,CASRETGRNEKLFF,TGTGCCAGCCGAGAGACAGGGAGGAATGAAAAACTGTTTTTT